One sample yielded the 26 T cell receptor beta chains listed below, sequenced in a study of blood T cells in healthy people across ages. For the second PCR, which ran for roughly 7 to 11 cycles, a sample-barcoded 5' primer and a J-beta primer mix were used. TCRdb called the 5' RACE reads again in MiXCR, with one record for every CDR3 protein. The sample consists of approximately 1,000,000 distinct CDR3 sequences, less than 45% of them appearing once. Sequencing was performed on blood. The receptors originated from a man in his late teens or twenties in good health.

This clonotype showed up just a few times. This rearrangement joins TRBV9 to TRBJ2-5; D unresolved. The CDR3 totals 15 residues. V was cut by 0 bases and J by 4 bases, with 13 bases left in between. CDR1 and CDR2 from the germline V gene are SGDLS and YYNGEE. CDR3 nucleotides: TGTGCCAGCAGCGTAGCTACTGGGCCACGAGAGACCCAGTACTTC. The encoded protein is CASSVATGPRETQYF.

This rearrangement joins TRBV27 to TRBJ2-5; no definite D call. Trimming stripped 5 bases from V and 5 bases from J, with 12 bases between. Germline V gives CDR1 MNHEY, CDR2 SMNVEV (reference sequence). CDR3 length equals 13 residues. In DNA, the CDR3 is TGTGCCAGCAGTGTAGGACCCGTTGAGACCCAGTACTTC. Translating it yields CASSVGPVETQYF.

This sequence joins TRBV20-1 and TRBJ1-2; D is unresolved. The CDR3 is made up of 11 amino acids. Germline loops: CDR1 DFQATT, CDR2 SNEGSKA (reference sequence). V was shortened by 4 bases and J by 6 bases, with 9 bases between the two germline ends. The CDR3 nucleotides read TGCAGTGCTATAGAGGATCATGGCTACACCTTC. This gives the protein CSAIEDHGYTF.

This clonotype was observed many times. The rearrangement links TRBV7-3 to TRBJ1-1, with 7 positions matching TRBD1. With 5 bases clipped from V and 1 base from J, the junction kept 1 base outside the gene matches. There are 13 residues in the CDR3. Germline lookup yields CDR1 SGHTA and CDR2 FQGTGA. The CDR3 here is CASSGQANTEAFF. In DNA form, the CDR3 reads TGTGCCAGCAGCGGACAGGCGAACACTGAAGCTTTCTTT.

The J gene is TRBJ2-5, the V gene TRBV4-3, with 9 bases identical to TRBD1. J lost 2 bases, V lost 0 bases, and 4 bases had no gene match. The CDR3 spans 16 residues. Per the germline V gene, CDR1 is LGHNA and CDR2 is YSLEER. CDR3 residues: CASSQEQGAEQETQYF. CDR3 in DNA: TGCGCCAGCAGCCAAGAACAGGGGGCGGAACAAGAGACCCAGTACTTC.

J is TRBJ2-1 and V is TRBV7-2; 14 bases map to TRBD2. From germline, CDR1 is SGHTA and CDR2 FQGNSA. The CDR3 is 17 residues long. V lost 5 bases to trimming and J lost 8 bases; unmatched junction nucleotides: 11. DNA of the CDR3: TGTGCCAGCAGCCCGGACGGACTAGCGGGGGGTTTCGATGAGCAGTTCTTC. Translated, it gives CASSPDGLAGGFDEQFF.

This clonotype was seen more than once but under ten times. The chain uses TRBV20-1 and TRBJ1-5, with 7 bases matching TRBD1. Germline values: CDR1 DFQATT, CDR2 SNEGSKA (reference sequence). This CDR3 is 13 amino acids long. With V trimmed by 5 bases and J by 7 bases, 8 bases remained unmatched. CDR3 loop: CSALQGQRQPQHF. Written as DNA, the CDR3 is TGCAGTGCTCTACAGGGGCAAAGACAGCCCCAGCATTTT.

The gene calls are TRBV12-3 or TRBV12-4 and TRBJ2-1; 11 bases fit TRBD1. Judging by the DNA end, TRBJ2-7 fits better; the J call may be wrong. This CDR3 region has 15 residues. In DNA, the CDR3 is TGTGCCAGCAGTTCCGGGACAGGGGGTTACAATGAGCAGTACTTC. It yields the protein CASSSGTGGYNEQYF.

This chain joins TRBV5-1 and TRBJ2-1; no firm D call. The germline V gene has CDR1 SGHRS and CDR2 YFSETQ. V lost 3 bases to trimming and J lost 3 bases, with 13 bases between them. The CDR3 runs 15 residues. The CDR3 bases are TGCGCCAGCAGCTGGAGCGAGAGCCTCTACAATGAGCAGTTCTTC. It codes for CASSWSESLYNEQFF.

This clonotype has just a few counts. The chain recombines TRBV6-6 with TRBJ2-1; no clear D. V was cut by 0 bases and J by 3 bases, with 9 bases left in between. Germline CDR1 and CDR2: MNHNY and SVGAGI (reference sequence). The CDR3 extends over 15 amino acids. CDR3 DNA: TGTGCCAGCAGTTACTCTCGGGCAGACTACAATGAGCAGTTCTTC. Translated, it gives CASSYSRADYNEQFF.

This clonotype was detected ten times or more. This chain uses TRBV4-3 with TRBJ2-1, with D perhaps matching TRBD2 (5 bases). Trimming removed 0 bases from V and 1 base from J, with 16 bases in between. The germline CDR1 and CDR2 sequences are LGHNA and YSLEER. CDR3 length equals 18 residues. CDR3 in DNA: TGCGCCAGCAGCCAAGATTTATTGCGGGCGCAATCCTACAATGAGCAGTTCTTC. It translates to CASSQDLLRAQSYNEQFF.

This clonotype has more than one count but fewer than ten. The rearrangement links TRBV5-1 to TRBJ1-2; tentative D call: TRBD1 (6 bases). The CDR3 consists of 14 residues. V dropped 4 bases and J dropped 4 bases, with 14 bases sitting between them. The V gene's germline CDR1 is SGHRS and CDR2 YFSETQ. In DNA form, the CDR3 reads TGCGCCAGCAGCACAGAAGGACAGCCCTATGGCTACACCTTC. It specifies CASSTEGQPYGYTF.

The V call is TRBV4-3, the J call TRBJ2-2, with TRBD2 as a possible D gene (7 bases). The V gene lost 4 bases and the J gene lost 2 bases, with 20 bases spanning the gap. The CDR3 is 18 amino acids. Germline values: CDR1 LGHNA, CDR2 YSLEER. The CDR3 protein is CASSRGGFTGFNTGELFF. CDR3 sequence (DNA): TGCGCCAGCAGCCGGGGGGGCTTTACAGGGTTCAACACCGGGGAGCTGTTTTTT.

This clonotype was seen more than once but under ten times. The chain couples TRBV28 to TRBJ1-2; D not certain. The V gene lost 3 bases and the J gene lost 2 bases, with 10 bases spanning the gap. Germline CDR1 and CDR2: MDHEN and SYDVKM. The CDR3 consists of 14 residues. The CDR3 nucleotides read TGTGCCAGCAGTTTCGGAGGGAAGAACTATGGCTACACCTTC. Amino acid sequence: CASSFGGKNYGYTF.

The chain links TRBV12-3 or TRBV12-4 to TRBJ2-3, with 7 bases lining up with TRBD1. V shed 5 bases and J 1 base; nucleotides not matched to a gene: 6. This CDR3 has 15 residues. The CDR3 bases are TGTGCCAGCAGTCTAGGACAGGAGCGCACAGATACGCAGTATTTT. Protein product: CASSLGQERTDTQYF.

This chain links TRBV7-2 with TRBJ2-1; 7 bases fit TRBD1. The CDR3 has 18 residues. CDR1 SGHTA and CDR2 FQGNSA come from the germline V gene. V dropped 5 bases and J dropped 8; count of bases not matched to a gene: 21. This CDR3 is CASSPPLDRVDARDEQFF. Here the CDR3 DNA reads TGTGCCAGCAGCCCCCCGTTAGACAGGGTTGATGCCAGGGATGAGCAGTTCTTC.

J is TRBJ2-1 and V is TRBV20-1; D may be TRBD1 or TRBD2 (5 bases each). V lost 3 bases and J 1 base, leaving 7 bases between the germline ends. The germline V gene encodes CDR1 DFQATT and CDR2 SNEGSKA (reference sequence). The CDR3 length is 13 residues. The CDR3 sequence is CSASWGSYNEQFF. The CDR3 nucleotides are TGCAGTGCTAGCTGGGGGTCCTACAATGAGCAGTTCTTC.

The rearrangement joins TRBV20-1 to TRBJ1-4; unclear D gene. From germline, CDR1 is DFQATT and CDR2 SNEGSKA (reference sequence). The ends were cut back, 3 bases at V and 4 bases at J, with 9 bases in the middle. The CDR3 has 13 residues. CDR3 DNA sequence: TGCAGTGCTAGGTCTGATTATAATGAAAAACTGTTTTTT. It specifies CSARSDYNEKLFF.

This sequence joins TRBV14 and TRBJ2-3; D is undetermined. Looked up from germline, CDR1 is SGHDN and CDR2 is FVKESK. V was clipped by 1 base and J by 9 bases, with 8 bases between them. The CDR3 is 12 amino acids. In nucleotides, the CDR3 is TGTGCCAGCAGCCAAGGCCTACTCACGCAGTATTTT. Protein product: CASSQGLLTQYF. Complete variable domain (other parts from reference TRBV14 and TRBJ2-3): EAGVTQFPSHSVIEKGQTVTLRCDPISGHDNLYWYRRVMGKEIKFLLHFVKESKQDESGMPNNRFLAERTGGTYSTLKVQPAELEDSGVYFCASSQGLLTQYFGPGTRLTVL.

The sample holds a few counts of this clonotype. One end of the junction fails to match germline, which may point to a read error. This chain connects TRBV20-1 to TRBJ1-1; D is possibly TRBD1 (6 bases). Germline CDR1 reads DFQATT; CDR2 reads SNEGSKA (reference sequence). This CDR3 comprises 12 residues. Here the CDR3 reads CRTGQPNTEAFF. Here the CDR3 DNA reads TGTAGGACCGGACAGCCGAACACTGAAGCTTTCTTT.

The chain links TRBV20-1 to TRBJ2-1, with 9 bases aligning to TRBD2. Judging by the DNA end, TRBJ2-7 fits better; the J call may be wrong. The CDR3 sequence is 16 residues long. CDR1 DFQATT and CDR2 SNEGSKA come from the germline V gene (reference sequence). In DNA form, the CDR3 reads TGCAGTGCTAGATACTTAGCGGGGGAAGCCTACAATGAGCAGTACTTC. This gives the protein CSARYLAGEAYNEQYF.

The rearrangement links TRBV29-1 to TRBJ2-3; 8 nucleotides match TRBD1. The germline V gene encodes CDR1 SQVTM and CDR2 ANQGSEA. The V gene end was trimmed by 0 bases and the J gene end by 8 bases; junction bases not matched to a gene: 16. This CDR3 has 17 residues. CDR3 sequence (DNA): TGCAGCGTTGAAGATATAGGGAGGACAGGGCAGCCAGGTACGCAGTATTTT. Translation: CSVEDIGRTGQPGTQYF.

This clonotype has at least ten counts. The chain is built from TRBV5-1 and TRBJ1-2; possibly TRBD1 for D (5 bases). The germline CDR1 and CDR2 sequences are SGHRS and YFSETQ. Trimming took 3 bases from V and 1 from J, leaving 19 bases between them. The CDR3 contains 17 residues. The CDR3 is CASSSSPDGGYNYGYTF. In DNA form, the CDR3 reads TGCGCCAGCAGCTCAAGCCCGGACGGGGGATATAACTATGGCTACACCTTC.

This clonotype was seen a handful of times. The rearrangement joins TRBV7-3 to TRBJ2-1; possible D gene TRBD2, 5 bases. Germline V lookup: CDR1 SGHTA, CDR2 FQGTGA. The length of the CDR3 is 17 residues. V was trimmed by 4 bases and J by 1 base, leaving 17 bases between them. Written as DNA, the CDR3 is TGTGCCAGCAGCTCCCTTCTAACCCGGGGATCCTACAATGAGCAGTTCTTC. It translates to CASSSLLTRGSYNEQFF.

CDR3: CASSAVGWASGTNEQFF. In nucleotides, the CDR3 is TGTGCCAGCAGCGCAGTCGGGTGGGCTAGCGGGACCAATGAGCAGTTCTTC. The J gene is TRBJ2-1, the V gene TRBV9; 9 nucleotides agree with TRBD2. The germline gives CDR1 SGDLS, CDR2 YYNGEE. The CDR3 has 17 amino acids. The V segment lost 3 bases and the J segment 6 bases; nucleotides outside the gene matches: 13.

This clonotype was detected ten times or more. The rearrangement joins TRBV29-1 to TRBJ1-1; D is possibly TRBD1 (5 bases). Germline lookup yields CDR1 SQVTM and CDR2 ANQGSEA. The V and J ends lost 6 bases and 4 bases respectively, with 9 bases between them. This CDR3 has 11 residues. The CDR3 here is CSVGRATEAFF. The CDR3 bases are TGCAGCGTCGGCAGGGCCACTGAAGCTTTCTTT.